This T cell receptor (beta chain) originates from a study of blood T cells in healthy people across ages. Study outcomes and limitations: Diversity was estimated from one million T cells, and these estimates were considered underestimates.

Combining a sample-barcoded 5' primer with a J-beta primer mix, a second PCR ran for about 6 to 12 cycles. A tag from a template-switch adaptor with 12 random nucleotides marked each cDNA molecule. TCRdb independently ran MiXCR on the 5' RACE reads; one entry per CDR3 protein. This table has about 640,000 distinct CDR3 sequences, 58% appearing once. Comment on this clonotype: Its antigen remains unidentified.

Peripheral blood samples of around 9.8 milliliters were drawn from each donor. V was shortened by 5 bases and J by 1 base, with 12 bases between the two germline ends. There are 14 residues in the CDR3. This rearrangement joins TRBV12-3 or TRBV12-4 to TRBJ2-7, with a tentative D call TRBD2 (5 bases). This clonotype was sampled from a man between 60 and 70 years old in good health. Sequences were obtained from blood. The CDR3 spells CASSHPSPSYEQYF. The CDR3, as DNA: TGTGCCAGCAGTCATCCTAGCCCTTCCTACGAGCAGTACTTC.